The 32 T cell receptor beta chains in this list originate from one sample, sequenced in a study of cytomegalovirus exposure and HLA in healthy donors. The PCR used 60 Vbeta and 13 Jbeta primers. TCRdb keeps only in-frame clones here, not all; method: immunoSEQ multiplex PCR. This table lists 30,000 to 35,000 clones. The material sequenced was PBMCs. Receptors were obtained from a woman between 40 and 55 years old in good health and CMV-seropositive.

The chain joins TRBV7-9 to TRBJ1-1; unclear D gene. Trimming pared 3 bases from V and 3 bases from J, leaving 14 bases between. The CDR3 totals 15 residues. From germline, CDR1 is SEHNR and CDR2 FQNEAQ (reference sequence). The CDR3 loop is CASSFGLIEDTEAFF. Here the CDR3 DNA reads TGTGCCAGCAGCTTCGGATTAATAGAGGACACTGAAGCTTTCTTT. Full variable domain (missing parts from reference TRBV7-9 and TRBJ1-1): DTGVSQNPRHKITKRGQNVTFRCDPISEHNRLYWYRQTLGQGPEFLTYFQNEAQLEKSRLLSDRFSAERPKGSFSTLEIQRTEQGDSAMYLCASSFGLIEDTEAFFGQGTRLTVV.

This chain links TRBV6-5 with TRBJ2-3, with TRBD2 identical over 12 bases. J lost 6 bases, V lost 5 bases, and 3 bases had no gene match. Germline assignment: CDR1 MNHEY and CDR2 SVGAGI. CDR3 length equals 14 residues. This chain's CDR3 is CASSRTSGMDTQYF. CDR3 sequence (DNA): TGTGCCAGCAGTCGGACTAGCGGGATGGATACGCAGTATTTT.

This chain joins TRBV7-3 and TRBJ1-3; a possible D gene is TRBD1 (5 bases). Per the germline V gene, CDR1 is SGHTA and CDR2 is FQGTGA. The CDR3 loop spans 14 amino acids. The ends were cut back, 2 bases at V and 2 bases at J, with 7 bases in the middle. Here the CDR3 reads CASSLDSTGNTIYF. CDR3 nucleotide sequence: TGTGCCAGCAGCTTAGACAGCACTGGAAACACCATATATTTT.

The rearrangement uses TRBV5-6 and TRBJ2-2; 10 bases line up with TRBD2. V trimming: 0 bases; J trimming: 7 bases; junction bases outside the gene matches: 3. CDR1 SGHDT and CDR2 YYEEEE come from the germline V gene. CDR3 size: 15 residues. CDR3 protein: CASSLGLAGVGELFF. The CDR3, as DNA: TGTGCCAGCAGCTTGGGCCTAGCGGGAGTCGGGGAGCTGTTTTTT.

The genes are TRBV18 and TRBJ2-7, with D possibly being TRBD2 (6 bases). The germline gives CDR1 KGHSH, CDR2 LQKENI. V was cut by 3 bases and J by 5 bases, with 8 bases left in between. The CDR3 sequence is 12 residues long. In nucleotides, the CDR3 is TGTGCCAGCTCACCCTCGGGGGACGAGCAGTACTTC. It yields the protein CASSPSGDEQYF.

This sequence joins TRBV6-5 and TRBJ1-1; no definite D call. CDR1 and CDR2 (germline): MNHEY, SVGAGI. The CDR3 sequence is 14 residues long. V was trimmed by 5 bases and J by 2 bases, leaving 12 bases between them. The CDR3 loop is CASSREATNTEAFF. As DNA, the CDR3 is TGTGCCAGCAGTAGGGAGGCCACTAACACTGAAGCTTTCTTT.

The V gene is TRBV19, the J gene TRBJ2-1, with TRBD2 identical over 9 bases. J was trimmed by 10 bases and V by 0 bases; bases with no gene match: 4. The CDR3 consists of 14 residues. Germline CDR1 LNHDA, CDR2 SQIVND (reference sequence). CDR3 in DNA: TGTGCCAGTAGTATAGACGCGGGAGGGGAAGAGCAGTTCTTC. It encodes CASSIDAGGEEQFF.

The genes are TRBV2 and TRBJ1-2; a possible D gene is TRBD1 (6 bases). The V end was cut by 8 bases, the J end by 12 bases, with 16 bases between. Germline lookup yields CDR1 SNHLY and CDR2 FYNNEI. CDR3 length: 11 residues. CDR3 loop: CASGQQGIDTF. CDR3 DNA sequence: TGTGCCAGCGGCCAACAGGGCATTGACACCTTC.

The chain links TRBV6-5 to TRBJ1-3; D is possibly TRBD1 (6 bases). V was cut by 5 bases and J by 1 base, with 12 bases left in between. This CDR3 is 15 amino acids long. Germline V gene data show CDR1 as MNHEY and CDR2 as SVGAGI. CDR3 DNA sequence: TGTGCCAGCAGTCAGGGACACCCATCTGGAAACACCATATATTTT. It is translated as CASSQGHPSGNTIYF.

This chain joins TRBV5-1 and TRBJ2-2; tentative D call: TRBD2 (6 bases). Trimming left V 3 bases short and J 3 bases short, with 15 bases between. The CDR3 length is 16 residues. CDR1 is SGHRS and CDR2 is YFSETQ in the germline V gene. The DNA of the CDR3 is TGCGCCAGCAGCTCCGTGGGGGGTTCAGACACCGGGGAGCTGTTTTTT. As protein: CASSSVGGSDTGELFF.

The chain is built from TRBV5-6 and TRBJ2-7; TRBD1 aligns across 10 bases. Germline loops: CDR1 SGHDT, CDR2 YYEEEE. The CDR3 runs to 15 residues. J gave up 3 bases and V 0 bases, and 3 bases lay outside the gene matches. The CDR3 protein is CASSLEGQGDYEQYF. CDR3 bases: TGTGCCAGCAGCTTGGAAGGACAGGGGGACTACGAGCAGTACTTC. The variable domain in full, with the rest retrieved from reference TRBV5-6 and TRBJ2-7, is DAGVTQSPTHLIKTRGQQVTLRCSPKSGHDTVSWYQQALGQGPQFIFQYYEEEERQRGNFPDRFSGHQFPNYSSELNVNALLLGDSALYLCASSLEGQGDYEQYFGPGTRLTVT.

The chain combines TRBV30 with TRBJ2-7, with unresolved D. The CDR3 has 13 residues. The V end was cut by 4 bases, the J end by 2 bases, with 12 bases between. Germline lookup yields CDR1 GTSNPN and CDR2 SVGIG (reference sequence). The CDR3 loop is CAWTPYHTYEQYF. Written as DNA, the CDR3 is TGTGCCTGGACCCCTTACCACACCTACGAGCAGTACTTC. Combining the CDR3 with reference TRBV30 and TRBJ2-7 gives the whole variable domain SQTIHQWPATLVQPVGSPLSLECTVEGTSNPNLYWYRQAAGRGLQLLFYSVGIGQISSEVPQNLSASRPQDRQFILSSKKLLLSDSGFYLCAWTPYHTYEQYFGPGTRLTVT.

This sequence joins TRBV4-2 and TRBJ1-6, with TRBD1 matching over 7 bases. Germline-derived CDR1 and CDR2 are LGHNA and YNFKEQ. The CDR3 extends over 15 amino acids. V was clipped by 4 bases and J by 6 bases; unmatched bases: 6. The CDR3 sequence: CASSLTGTANSPLHF. The CDR3 DNA sequence: TGTGCCAGCAGCCTCACCGGGACAGCTAATTCACCCCTCCACTTT.

The gene calls are TRBV5-1 and TRBJ1-1; D perhaps matches TRBD1 (5 bases). This CDR3 has 16 amino acids. V was trimmed by 0 bases and J by 3 bases, leaving 15 bases between them. From germline, CDR1 is SGHRS and CDR2 YFSETQ. The CDR3 reads CASSLAKGLRYTEAFF. As DNA, the CDR3 is TGCGCCAGCAGCTTGGCTAAGGGGTTAAGGTACACTGAAGCTTTCTTT.

The chain is built from TRBV10-3 and TRBJ2-6; 12 nucleotides match TRBD1. This CDR3 spans 19 amino acids. The V segment lost 4 bases and the J segment 4 bases; nucleotides outside the gene matches: 11. Germline V gives CDR1 ENHRY, CDR2 SYGVKD. CDR3 in amino acids: CAISAPGQGAGAGANVLTF. Written as DNA, the CDR3 is TGTGCCATCAGTGCTCCGGGACAGGGGGCAGGAGCGGGGGCCAACGTCCTGACTTTC.

The chain recombines TRBV2 with TRBJ1-6; 7 positions agree with TRBD1. The germline V gene has CDR1 SNHLY and CDR2 FYNNEI. V lost 4 bases and J lost 0; bases outside the gene matches: 3. The CDR3 loop spans 16 amino acids. CDR3 DNA: TGTGCCAGCAGTGGGACAGGTAGCTCCTATAATTCACCCCTCCACTTT. Amino acid sequence: CASSGTGSSYNSPLHF.

The chain joins TRBV5-1 to TRBJ2-2; a possible D gene is TRBD2 (5 bases). V lost 5 bases and J lost 4, with 12 bases in between. The CDR3 runs to 14 residues. Germline-derived CDR1 and CDR2 are SGHRS and YFSETQ. CDR3 sequence (DNA): TGCGCCAGCAGTCGCTCAGGAGGCACCGGGGAGCTGTTTTTT. This translates into CASSRSGGTGELFF.

The V call is TRBV28, the J call TRBJ2-3, with 7 bases that match TRBD1. The CDR3 contains 18 residues. The trim removed 4 bases at V and 2 bases at J, leaving 15 bases unmatched. Germline CDR1 MDHEN, CDR2 SYDVKM. CDR3 sequence (DNA): TGTGCCAGCAGTTCGGGGACCACAGGGGTATCACACACAGATACGCAGTATTTT. Translation gives CASSSGTTGVSHTDTQYF.

The rearrangement links TRBV5-1 to TRBJ1-1, with 8 positions matching TRBD1. Germline CDR1 and CDR2: SGHRS and YFSETQ. Trimming cost V 3 bases and J 11 bases; bases outside gene matches: 6. This CDR3 region has 12 residues. For the CDR3, the DNA is TGCGCCAGCAGCTACGGGACAGGATGGGCTTTCTTT. Translating gives CASSYGTGWAFF.

The chain is built from TRBV6-1 and TRBJ1-6, with D perhaps matching TRBD1 (5 bases). This CDR3 is built from 13 residues. Per the germline V gene, CDR1 is MNHNS and CDR2 is SASEGT. The V end lost 7 bases, the J end lost 8 bases, and 12 bases lay between the germline ends. The CDR3 DNA sequence: TGTGCCAGCACTACAGGAAGAGATTCACCCCTCCACTTT. It encodes CASTTGRDSPLHF.

The V and J genes are TRBV5-8 and TRBJ1-5; weak D call: TRBD1 (5 bases). The germline gives CDR1 SGHTS, CDR2 YDEGEE. V lost 4 bases and J 4 bases, leaving 15 bases between the germline ends. This CDR3 contains 15 residues. CDR3 region: CASSVRGNGNQPQHF. The CDR3 DNA reads as TGTGCCAGCAGCGTCCGGGGGAATGGAAATCAGCCCCAGCATTTT.

J is TRBJ2-7 and V is TRBV6-1, with a weak D call TRBD1 (5 bases). This CDR3 is 15 amino acids long. Trimming left V 3 bases short and J 3 bases short, with 15 bases between. Per germline, CDR1 MNHNS and CDR2 SASEGT. The DNA for the CDR3 is TGTGCCAGCAGTGAGTACTATGCAGGGTTCTACGAGCAGTACTTC. Translating it yields CASSEYYAGFYEQYF.

V usage is TRBV7-9 and J usage is TRBJ1-1; maybe TRBD1 (6 bases). V was pared by 4 bases and J by 5 bases, with 14 bases between. The CDR3 consists of 14 residues. Germline values: CDR1 SEHNR, CDR2 FQNEAQ (reference sequence). CDR3 loop: CASSSLTGRTEAFF. In DNA, the CDR3 is TGTGCCAGCAGCTCACTGACAGGCCGGACTGAAGCTTTCTTT.

V is TRBV28 and J is TRBJ1-3; TRBD1 might be the D (6 bases). Trimming removed 6 bases from V and 5 bases from J, with 14 bases in between. Germline CDR1 reads MDHEN; CDR2 reads SYDVKM. The CDR3 is 14 amino acids. The CDR3 DNA reads TGTGCCAGCAGCCCCACAGGGCAGCGAAACACCATATATTTT. Translating it yields CASSPTGQRNTIYF.

V and J are TRBV7-9 and TRBJ1-5; the match to TRBD1 covers 7 bases. Germline values: CDR1 SEHNR, CDR2 FQNEAQ (reference sequence). This CDR3 has 13 residues. The junction had 3 bases not matched to a gene; V was cut back by 3 bases and J by 7 bases. DNA of the CDR3: TGTGCCAGCAGCTTGGGACAGCTGCAGCCCCAGCATTTT. Translation: CASSLGQLQPQHF.

The V gene is TRBV11-1, the J gene TRBJ2-1, with D maybe TRBD2 (6 bases). The CDR3 has 15 residues. Germline V gene lookup returns CDR1 SGHAT and CDR2 FQDESV (reference sequence). V lost 3 bases to trimming and J lost 7 bases, with 16 bases between them. The CDR3 region has the DNA TGTGCCAGCAGCTTTCGCCGGGGGTCAGGGAATGAGCAGTTCTTC. Translated, it gives CASSFRRGSGNEQFF.

The V call is TRBV28, the J call TRBJ1-5; TRBD1 is a possible D gene (5 bases). The V gene lost 3 bases and the J gene lost 6 bases, with 12 bases spanning the gap. Per germline, CDR1 MDHEN and CDR2 SYDVKM. This CDR3 region has 14 residues. As DNA, the CDR3 is TGTGCCAGCAGTTTTCGACAGCTCCTTCAGCCCCAGCATTTT. Translated: CASSFRQLLQPQHF. Variable domain in full (rest from reference TRBV28 and TRBJ1-5): DVKVTQSSRYLVKRTGEKVFLECVQDMDHENMFWYRQDPGLGLRLIYFSYDVKMKEKGDIPEGYSVSREKKERFSLILESASTNQTSMYLCASSFRQLLQPQHFGDGTRLSIL.

The chain uses TRBV7-3 and TRBJ2-2, with 7 bases identical to TRBD2. J gave up 6 bases and V 3 bases, and 4 bases lay outside the gene matches. Germline V gene lookup returns CDR1 SGHTA and CDR2 FQGTGA. The length of the CDR3 is 14 residues. The CDR3 region is CASSFGGLPGELFF. The DNA of the CDR3 is TGTGCCAGCAGCTTCGGGGGGTTACCCGGGGAGCTGTTTTTT. The complete variable domain, with remaining parts taken from reference TRBV7-3 and TRBJ2-2, reads GAGVSQTPSNKVTEKGKYVELRCDPISGHTALYWYRQSLGQGPEFLIYFQGTGAADDSGLPNDRFFAVRPEGSVSTLKIQRTERGDSAVYLCASSFGGLPGELFFGEGSRLTVL.

The rearrangement joins TRBV6-6 to TRBJ2-1; TRBD1 aligns across 9 bases. CDR3 length equals 15 residues. From germline, CDR1 is MNHNY and CDR2 SVGAGI (reference sequence). V trimming: 7 bases; J trimming: 4 bases; junction bases outside the gene matches: 8. In DNA form, the CDR3 reads TGTGCCAGCACCCCCGTGGGACAGGGATACAATGAGCAGTTCTTC. It yields the protein CASTPVGQGYNEQFF.

This chain joins TRBV7-2 and TRBJ2-1; the D gene is possibly TRBD2 (6 bases). The V gene lost 6 bases and the J gene lost 9 bases, with 15 bases spanning the gap. CDR3 length equals 13 residues. Germline V gene lookup returns CDR1 SGHTA and CDR2 FQGNSA. DNA of the CDR3: TGTGCCAGCAGACCCTCAGGGCGGGGTGAGCAGTTCTTC. Protein product: CASRPSGRGEQFF.

The chain uses TRBV7-2 and TRBJ1-5; D not resolved. Germline CDR1 is SGHTA and CDR2 is FQGNSA. V lost 5 bases and J lost 7, with 15 bases in between. The CDR3 runs 14 residues. CDR3 region: CASSRVPYAQPQHF. The CDR3 region has the DNA TGTGCCAGCAGCCGCGTCCCATACGCCCAGCCCCAGCATTTT. Using reference TRBV7-2 and TRBJ1-5 for the parts outside the CDR3, the full variable domain is GAGVSQSPSNKVTEKGKDVELRCDPISGHTALYWYRQSLGQGLEFLIYFQGNSAPDKSGLPSDRFSAERTGGSVSTLTIQRTQQEDSAVYLCASSRVPYAQPQHFGDGTRLSIL.

Its frequency marks this clone as medium-sized. CDR3 coding DNA: TGTGCCAGCAGTGGCCAGGGAACCGGGGAGCTGTTTTTT. Amino acids: CASSGQGTGELFF. The V call is TRBV2, the J call TRBJ2-2, with D perhaps matching TRBD1 (5 bases). CDR3 size: 13 residues. Looked up from germline, CDR1 is SNHLY and CDR2 is FYNNEI. Trimming left V 4 bases short and J 5 bases short, with 8 bases between.